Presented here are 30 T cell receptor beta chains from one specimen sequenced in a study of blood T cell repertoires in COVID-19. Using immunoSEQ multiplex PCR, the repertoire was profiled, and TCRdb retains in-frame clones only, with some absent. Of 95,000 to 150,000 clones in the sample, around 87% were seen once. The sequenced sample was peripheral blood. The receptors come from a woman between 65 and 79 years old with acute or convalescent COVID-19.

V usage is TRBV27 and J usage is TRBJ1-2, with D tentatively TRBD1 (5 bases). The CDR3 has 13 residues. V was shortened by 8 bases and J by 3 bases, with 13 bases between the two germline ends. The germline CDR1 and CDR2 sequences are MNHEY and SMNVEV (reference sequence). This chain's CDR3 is CASGSGFHYGYTF. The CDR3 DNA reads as TGTGCCAGCGGGTCAGGGTTTCACTATGGCTACACCTTC.

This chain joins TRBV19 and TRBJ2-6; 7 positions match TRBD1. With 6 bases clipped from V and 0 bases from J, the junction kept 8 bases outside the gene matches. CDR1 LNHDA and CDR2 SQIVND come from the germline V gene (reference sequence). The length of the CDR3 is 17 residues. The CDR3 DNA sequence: TGTGCCAGTAGCCATCCCCGGGACAGCTCTGGGGCCAACGTCCTGACTTTC. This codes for CASSHPRDSSGANVLTF.

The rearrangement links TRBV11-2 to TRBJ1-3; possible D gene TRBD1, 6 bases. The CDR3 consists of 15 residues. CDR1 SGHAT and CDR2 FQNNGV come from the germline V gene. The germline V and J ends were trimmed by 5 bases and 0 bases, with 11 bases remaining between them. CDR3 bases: TGTGCCAGCAGCCCCTGGGGGCACTCTGGAAACACCATATATTTT. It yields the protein CASSPWGHSGNTIYF.

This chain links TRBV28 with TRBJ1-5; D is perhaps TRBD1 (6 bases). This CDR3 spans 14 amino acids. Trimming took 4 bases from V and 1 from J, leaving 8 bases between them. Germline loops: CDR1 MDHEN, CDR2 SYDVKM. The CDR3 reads CASSWDTSNQPQHF. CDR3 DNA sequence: TGTGCCAGCAGTTGGGACACAAGCAATCAGCCCCAGCATTTT.

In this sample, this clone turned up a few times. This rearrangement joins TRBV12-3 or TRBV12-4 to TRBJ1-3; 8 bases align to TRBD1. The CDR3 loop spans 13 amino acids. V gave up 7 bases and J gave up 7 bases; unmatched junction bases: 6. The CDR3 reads CASKQGAFNTIYF. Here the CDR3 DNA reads TGTGCCAGCAAGCAGGGGGCGTTCAACACCATATATTTT.

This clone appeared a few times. This chain's CDR3 is CASSQDLRGGTQYF. The DNA of the CDR3 is TGTGCCAGCAGCCAAGATCTGAGAGGCGGGACCCAGTACTTC. The chain joins TRBV3-1 (or the pseudogene TRBV3-2) to TRBJ2-5; D is unresolved. V was trimmed by 0 bases and J by 7 bases, leaving 12 bases between them. CDR1 and CDR2 (germline): LGHDT, YNNKEL (reference sequence). The CDR3 runs to 14 residues.

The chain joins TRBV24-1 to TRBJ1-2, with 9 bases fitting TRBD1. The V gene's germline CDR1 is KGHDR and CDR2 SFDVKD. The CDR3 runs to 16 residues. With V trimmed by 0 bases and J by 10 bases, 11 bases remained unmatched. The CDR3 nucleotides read TGTGCCACCAGTGATTTGCGCGACGGGACAGGGAGCGTCTACACCTTC. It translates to CATSDLRDGTGSVYTF.

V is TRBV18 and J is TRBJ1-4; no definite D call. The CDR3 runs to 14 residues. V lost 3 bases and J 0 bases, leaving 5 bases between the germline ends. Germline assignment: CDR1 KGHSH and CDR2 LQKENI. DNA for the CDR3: TGTGCCAGCTCACCCCTACCAACTAATGAAAAACTGTTTTTT. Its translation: CASSPLPTNEKLFF.

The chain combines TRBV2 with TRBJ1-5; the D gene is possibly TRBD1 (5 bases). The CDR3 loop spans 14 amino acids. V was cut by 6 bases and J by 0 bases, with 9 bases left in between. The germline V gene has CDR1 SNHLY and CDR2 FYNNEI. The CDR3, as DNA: TGTGCCAGCAGCTCAGGGAATAGCAATCAGCCCCAGCATTTT. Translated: CASSSGNSNQPQHF.

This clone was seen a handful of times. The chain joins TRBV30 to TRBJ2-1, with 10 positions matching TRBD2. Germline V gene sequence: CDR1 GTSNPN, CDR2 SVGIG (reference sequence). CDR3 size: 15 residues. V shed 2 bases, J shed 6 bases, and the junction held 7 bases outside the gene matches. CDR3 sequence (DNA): TGTGCCTGGAGTAAGTTGGGACTAGCGTCCAATGAGCAGTTCTTC. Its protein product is CAWSKLGLASNEQFF.

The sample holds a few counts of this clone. Here the CDR3 reads CASTPGGTNEKLFF. In DNA form, the CDR3 reads TGTGCCAGTACCCCAGGGGGAACTAATGAAAAACTGTTTTTT. The genes are TRBV19 and TRBJ1-4; 7 nucleotides agree with TRBD1. This CDR3 has 14 residues. CDR1 and CDR2 (germline): LNHDA, SQIVND (reference sequence). The junction had 3 bases not matched to a gene; V was cut back by 7 bases and J by 1 base.

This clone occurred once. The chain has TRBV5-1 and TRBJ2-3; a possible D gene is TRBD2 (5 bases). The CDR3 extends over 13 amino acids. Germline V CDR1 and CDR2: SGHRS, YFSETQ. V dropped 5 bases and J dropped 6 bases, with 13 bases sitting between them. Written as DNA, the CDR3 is TGCGCCAGCAGTTCTAATTCGGGGGATACGCAGTATTTT. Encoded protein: CASSSNSGDTQYF.

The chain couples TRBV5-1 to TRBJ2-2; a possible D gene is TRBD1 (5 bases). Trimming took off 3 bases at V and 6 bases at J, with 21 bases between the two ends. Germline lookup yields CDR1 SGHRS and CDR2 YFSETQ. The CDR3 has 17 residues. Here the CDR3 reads CASSSELRGQVAGELFF. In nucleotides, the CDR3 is TGCGCCAGCAGCTCCGAACTTCGTGGACAAGTCGCCGGGGAGCTGTTTTTT.

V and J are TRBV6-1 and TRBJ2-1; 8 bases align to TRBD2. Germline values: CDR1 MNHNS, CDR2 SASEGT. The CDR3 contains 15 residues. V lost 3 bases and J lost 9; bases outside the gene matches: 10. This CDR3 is CASSEGGGPVIEQFF. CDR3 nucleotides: TGTGCCAGCAGTGAGGGCGGGGGGCCGGTTATTGAGCAGTTCTTC.

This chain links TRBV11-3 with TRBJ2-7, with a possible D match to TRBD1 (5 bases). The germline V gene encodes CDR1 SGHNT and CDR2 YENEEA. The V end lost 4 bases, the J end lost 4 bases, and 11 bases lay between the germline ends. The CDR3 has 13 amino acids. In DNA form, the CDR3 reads TGTGCCAGCAGCTCGTTGTCAGGGTACGAGCAGTACTTC. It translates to CASSSLSGYEQYF.

Written as DNA, the CDR3 is TGTGCCAGCAGCTTAGGGGCGGGGGGACAAGAGACCCAGTACTTC. The encoded protein is CASSLGAGGQETQYF. The V gene is TRBV7-9, the J gene TRBJ2-5, with TRBD2 matching over 8 bases. Germline V gene data show CDR1 as SEHNR and CDR2 as FQNEAQ (reference sequence). Trimming cost V 1 base and J 2 bases; bases outside gene matches: 3. This CDR3 region has 15 residues.

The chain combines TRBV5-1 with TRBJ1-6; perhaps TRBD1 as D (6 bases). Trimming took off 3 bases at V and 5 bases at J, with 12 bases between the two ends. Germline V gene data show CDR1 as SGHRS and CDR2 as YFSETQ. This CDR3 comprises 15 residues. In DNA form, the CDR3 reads TGCGCCAGCAGCTCAAGACAGGACAATAATTCACCCCTCCACTTT. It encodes CASSSRQDNNSPLHF.

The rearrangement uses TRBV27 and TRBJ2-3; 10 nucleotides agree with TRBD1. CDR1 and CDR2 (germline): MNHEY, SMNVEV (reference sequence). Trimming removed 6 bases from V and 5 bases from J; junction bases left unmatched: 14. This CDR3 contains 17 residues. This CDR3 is CASSPWDRGGRIDTQYF. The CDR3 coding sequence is TGTGCCAGCAGCCCCTGGGACAGGGGAGGACGGATAGATACGCAGTATTTT.

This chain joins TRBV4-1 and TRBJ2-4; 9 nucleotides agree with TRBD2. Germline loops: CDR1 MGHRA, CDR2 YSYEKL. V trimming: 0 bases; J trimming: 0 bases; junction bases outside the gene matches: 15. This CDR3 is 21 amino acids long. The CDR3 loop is CASSQDSQAGGMVKAKNIQYF. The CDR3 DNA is TGCGCCAGCAGCCAAGACAGTCAAGCGGGGGGTATGGTTAAAGCCAAAAACATTCAGTACTTC.

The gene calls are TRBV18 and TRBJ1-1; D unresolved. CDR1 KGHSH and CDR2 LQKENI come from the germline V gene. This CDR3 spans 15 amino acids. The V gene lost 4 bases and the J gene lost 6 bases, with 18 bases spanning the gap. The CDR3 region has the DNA TGTGCCAGCTCACTAAGTGCGGGAGGACTAGCTGAAGCTTTCTTT. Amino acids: CASSLSAGGLAEAFF.

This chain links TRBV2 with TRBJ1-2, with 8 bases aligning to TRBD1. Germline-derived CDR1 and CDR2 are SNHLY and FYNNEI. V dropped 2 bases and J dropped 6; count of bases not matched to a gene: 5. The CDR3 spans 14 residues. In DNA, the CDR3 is TGTGCCAGCAGTGAATATGGACAGGGTAATGGCTACACCTTC. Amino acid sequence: CASSEYGQGNGYTF.

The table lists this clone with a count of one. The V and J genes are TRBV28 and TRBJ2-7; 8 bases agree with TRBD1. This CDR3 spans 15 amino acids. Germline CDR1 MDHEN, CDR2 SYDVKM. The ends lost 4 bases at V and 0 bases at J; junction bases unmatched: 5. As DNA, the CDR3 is TGTGCCAGCAGTTCCCGGACAGGGAGCTCCTACGAGCAGTACTTC. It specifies CASSSRTGSSYEQYF.

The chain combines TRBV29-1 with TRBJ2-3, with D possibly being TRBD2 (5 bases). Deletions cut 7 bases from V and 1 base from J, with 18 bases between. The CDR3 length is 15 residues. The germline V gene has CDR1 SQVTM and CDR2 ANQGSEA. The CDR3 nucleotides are TGCAGCGCCGAGGCGGGCTTTGGAGGCACAGATACGCAGTATTTT. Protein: CSAEAGFGGTDTQYF.

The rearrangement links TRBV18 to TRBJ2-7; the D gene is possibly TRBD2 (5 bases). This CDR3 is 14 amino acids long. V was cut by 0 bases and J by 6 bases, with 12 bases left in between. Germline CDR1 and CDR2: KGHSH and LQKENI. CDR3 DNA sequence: TGTGCCAGCTCACCACCAGGACGGGGATCCGAGCAGTACTTC. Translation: CASSPPGRGSEQYF. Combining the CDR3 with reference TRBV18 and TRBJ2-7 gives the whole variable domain NAGVMQNPRHLVRRRGQEARLRCSPMKGHSHVYWYRQLPEEGLKFMVYLQKENIIDESGMPKERFSAEFPKEGPSILRIQQVVRGDSAAYFCASSPPGRGSEQYFGPGTRLTVT.

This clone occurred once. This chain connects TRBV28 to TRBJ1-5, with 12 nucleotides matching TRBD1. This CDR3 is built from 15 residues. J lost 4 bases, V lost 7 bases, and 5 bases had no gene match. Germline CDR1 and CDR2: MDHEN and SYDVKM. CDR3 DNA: TGTGCCAGCACACCGGGACAGGGGGCGAATCAGCCCCAGCATTTT. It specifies CASTPGQGANQPQHF.

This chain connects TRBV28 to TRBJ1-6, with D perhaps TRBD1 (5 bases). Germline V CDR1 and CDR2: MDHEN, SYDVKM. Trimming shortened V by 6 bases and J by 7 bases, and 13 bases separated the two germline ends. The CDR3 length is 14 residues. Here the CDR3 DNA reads TGTGCCAGCAGCCCATGGGGGGAGAATTCACCCCTCCACTTT. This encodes CASSPWGENSPLHF.

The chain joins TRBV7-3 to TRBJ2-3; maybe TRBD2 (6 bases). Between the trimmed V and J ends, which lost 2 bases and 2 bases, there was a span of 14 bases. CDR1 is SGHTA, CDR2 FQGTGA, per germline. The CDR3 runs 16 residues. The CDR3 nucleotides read TGTGCCAGCAGCTTAGGGTCGGGGGTAAACACAGATACGCAGTATTTT. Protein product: CASSLGSGVNTDTQYF.

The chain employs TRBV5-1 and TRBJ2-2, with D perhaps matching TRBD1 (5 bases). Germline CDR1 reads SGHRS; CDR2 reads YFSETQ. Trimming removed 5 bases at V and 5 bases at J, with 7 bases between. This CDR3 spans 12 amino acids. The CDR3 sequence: CASRSGTGELFF. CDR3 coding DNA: TGCGCCAGCAGATCAGGGACCGGGGAGCTGTTTTTT.

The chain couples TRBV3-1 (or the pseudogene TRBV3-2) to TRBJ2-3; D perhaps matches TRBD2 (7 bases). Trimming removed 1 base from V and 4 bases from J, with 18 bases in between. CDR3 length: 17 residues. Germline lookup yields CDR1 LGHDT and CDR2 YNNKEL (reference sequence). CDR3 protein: CASSQVLGRGGADTQYF. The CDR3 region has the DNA TGTGCCAGCAGCCAAGTTTTGGGTAGGGGGGGGGCAGATACGCAGTATTTT.

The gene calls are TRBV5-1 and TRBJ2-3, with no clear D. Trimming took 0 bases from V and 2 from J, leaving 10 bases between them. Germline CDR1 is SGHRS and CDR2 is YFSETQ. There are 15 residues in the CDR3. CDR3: CASSLGNGHTDTQYF. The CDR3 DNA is TGCGCCAGCAGCTTGGGTAATGGCCACACAGATACGCAGTATTTT.